Presented here are 15 T cell receptor beta chains from one specimen sequenced in a study of cytomegalovirus exposure and HLA in healthy donors. With 60 Vbeta and 13 Jbeta primers, the PCR was carried out. Repertoires were generated with immunoSEQ multiplex PCR, while TCRdb's copy carries only in-frame clones and drops some. Listed are under 200,000 clones; about 0.8% falls within the top ten. Sequencing was done on a sample of PBMCs. The source is a woman aged 18-35 years in good health and CMV-seropositive.

J is TRBJ2-1 and V is TRBV11-1, with 13 bases matching TRBD2. The CDR3 is 16 amino acids. The trim removed 1 base at V and 6 bases at J, leaving 3 bases unmatched. The germline CDR1 and CDR2 sequences are SGHAT and FQDESV (reference sequence). CDR3 amino acids: CASSLGRTSGSNEQFF. The DNA for the CDR3 is TGTGCCAGCAGCTTAGGACGGACTAGCGGGAGCAATGAGCAGTTCTTC.

J is TRBJ2-2 and V is TRBV2; 11 positions match TRBD1. V gave up 6 bases and J gave up 6 bases; unmatched junction bases: 6. The germline V gene has CDR1 SNHLY and CDR2 FYNNEI. The CDR3 sequence is 15 residues long. The CDR3 sequence: CASRHRDRGSGELFF. The CDR3 nucleotides are TGTGCCAGCAGGCACCGGGACAGGGGGTCCGGGGAGCTGTTTTTT.

The J gene is TRBJ2-5, the V gene TRBV6-6; TRBD2 might be the D (6 bases). The V gene's germline CDR1 is MNHNY and CDR2 SVGAGI (reference sequence). The CDR3 is 14 residues long. Trimming shortened V by 5 bases and J by 4 bases, and 14 bases separated the two germline ends. The CDR3 DNA is TGTGCCAGCAGTCAAATGGGGGGAGGAGAGACCCAGTACTTC. Translating gives CASSQMGGGETQYF.

The rearrangement joins TRBV19 to TRBJ1-2; 8 positions match TRBD1. The CDR3 consists of 14 residues. V lost 3 bases to trimming and J lost 4 bases; unmatched junction nucleotides: 4. CDR1 is LNHDA, CDR2 SQIVND, per germline (reference sequence). The CDR3 loop reads CASSMTGTGYGYTF. The CDR3 region has the DNA TGTGCCAGTAGTATGACAGGGACAGGCTATGGCTACACCTTC. Full variable domain (missing parts from reference TRBV19 and TRBJ1-2): DGGITQSPKYLFRKEGQNVTLSCEQNLNHDAMYWYRQDPGQGLRLIYYSQIVNDFQKGDIAEGYSVSREKKESFPLTVTSAQKNPTAFYLCASSMTGTGYGYTFGSGTRLTVV.

This rearrangement joins TRBV5-4 to TRBJ1-2, with 9 bases that match TRBD1. The J segment lost 7 bases and the V segment lost 5 bases, leaving 6 bases of the junction unmatched. The germline gives CDR1 SGHNT, CDR2 YYREEE (reference sequence). The CDR3 runs to 13 residues. Here the CDR3 DNA reads TGTGCCAGCAGTCCCGGGACAGGGTTTGGCTACACCTTC. Its translation: CASSPGTGFGYTF.

The rearrangement joins TRBV30 to TRBJ2-1, with unresolved D. In germline, CDR1 is GTSNPN, CDR2 SVGIG (reference sequence). V lost 3 bases and J lost 4, with 10 bases in between. There are 13 residues in the CDR3. This CDR3 is CAWSSNIYNEQFF. CDR3 coding DNA: TGTGCCTGGAGCAGTAACATATACAATGAGCAGTTCTTC.

This sequence joins TRBV10-3 and TRBJ2-3; 7 bases match TRBD2. J lost 4 bases, V lost 0 bases, and 4 bases had no gene match. This CDR3 is built from 15 residues. CDR1 is ENHRY and CDR2 is SYGVKD in the germline V gene. DNA for the CDR3: TGTGCCATCAGTGAGTCAGGGAGGGAATCAGATACGCAGTATTTT. As protein: CAISESGRESDTQYF.

The rearrangement joins TRBV7-9 to TRBJ2-3; 9 bases are shared with TRBD2. The germline V gene has CDR1 SEHNR and CDR2 FQNEAQ (reference sequence). V lost 2 bases, J lost 3 bases, and 9 bases stayed unmatched. CDR3 length equals 17 residues. The CDR3 DNA sequence: TGTGCCAGCAGCTTAAGCGGCGGGGGGGCTATGACAGATACGCAGTATTTT. Encoded protein: CASSLSGGGAMTDTQYF.

This chain links TRBV5-6 with TRBJ2-5; 9 bases are a match to TRBD2. Germline lookup yields CDR1 SGHDT and CDR2 YYEEEE. The J segment lost 5 bases and the V segment lost 1 base, leaving 9 bases of the junction unmatched. The CDR3 is 16 residues long. This CDR3 reads CASSLFGTSSRETQYF. The CDR3 DNA reads TGTGCCAGCAGCTTGTTTGGGACTAGCTCACGGGAGACCCAGTACTTC. The variable domain in full, completed from reference TRBV5-6 and TRBJ2-5, reads DAGVTQSPTHLIKTRGQQVTLRCSPKSGHDTVSWYQQALGQGPQFIFQYYEEEERQRGNFPDRFSGHQFPNYSSELNVNALLLGDSALYLCASSLFGTSSRETQYFGPGTRLLVL.

The CDR3 sequence is CASSLAGLETQYF. CDR3 in DNA: TGCGCCAGCAGCTTGGCAGGGTTGGAGACCCAGTACTTC. The gene calls are TRBV5-1 and TRBJ2-5; maybe TRBD1 (5 bases). The CDR3 is 13 residues long. CDR1 SGHRS and CDR2 YFSETQ come from the germline V gene. With 0 bases removed from V and 5 bases from J, the gap between germline ends came to 8 bases.

CDR3 nucleotides: TGTGCCAGCAGCCAAGATGTGGGGGCACACTATGGCTACACCTTC. Its protein product is CASSQDVGAHYGYTF. This chain uses TRBV14 with TRBJ1-2, with D possibly TRBD1 on 6 matching bases. From germline, CDR1 is SGHDN and CDR2 FVKESK. The CDR3 is 15 residues long. Trimming stripped 0 bases from V and 3 bases from J, with 11 bases between.

The chain uses TRBV4-2 and TRBJ2-5; TRBD2 matches at 10 bases. This CDR3 contains 15 residues. Germline V CDR1 and CDR2: LGHNA, YNFKEQ. V shed 4 bases and J 5 bases; nucleotides not matched to a gene: 7. In DNA form, the CDR3 reads TGTGCCAGCAGCCCATCCGGGACTAGCGAGGAGACCCAGTACTTC. Translating it yields CASSPSGTSEETQYF.

J is TRBJ1-5 and V is TRBV7-2; TRBD1 matches at 8 bases. Germline values: CDR1 SGHTA, CDR2 FQGNSA. This CDR3 has 15 residues. V dropped 1 base and J dropped 3; count of bases not matched to a gene: 2. CDR3 residues: CASSLGTGINQPQHF. Here the CDR3 DNA reads TGTGCCAGCAGCTTAGGGACAGGGATCAATCAGCCCCAGCATTTT.

This rearrangement joins TRBV4-1 to TRBJ2-7, with D possibly matching TRBD2 (6 bases). Trimming cost V 1 base and J 6 bases, with 13 bases left between them. There are 14 residues in the CDR3. In germline, CDR1 is MGHRA, CDR2 YSYEKL. CDR3 bases: TGCGCCAGCAGCCAAGCCCCCGGACTATTCGAGCAGTACTTC. Its translation is CASSQAPGLFEQYF.

This chain uses TRBV5-1 with TRBJ1-1; 9 bases fit TRBD1. The CDR3 consists of 14 residues. After removal of 4 bases from V and 5 bases from J, the junction contained 6 bases not matched to a gene. Germline V gives CDR1 SGHRS, CDR2 YFSETQ. CDR3 loop: CASSPQGAATEAFF. The DNA for the CDR3 is TGCGCCAGCAGCCCACAGGGGGCTGCTACTGAAGCTTTCTTT.